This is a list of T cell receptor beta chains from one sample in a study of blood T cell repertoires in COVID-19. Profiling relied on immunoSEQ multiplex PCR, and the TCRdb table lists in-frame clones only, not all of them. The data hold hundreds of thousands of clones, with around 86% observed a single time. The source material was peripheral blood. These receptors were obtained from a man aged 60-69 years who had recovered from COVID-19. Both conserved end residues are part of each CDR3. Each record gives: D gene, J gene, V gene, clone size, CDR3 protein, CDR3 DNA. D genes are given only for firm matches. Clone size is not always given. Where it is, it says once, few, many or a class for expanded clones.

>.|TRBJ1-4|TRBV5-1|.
CASSLGQLNEKLFF
TGCGCCAGCAGCTTAGGACAGCTTAATGAAAAACTGTTTTTT
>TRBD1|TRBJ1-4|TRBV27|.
CASTPLDRVWEKLFF
TGTGCCAGCACCCCTCTGGACAGGGTATGGGAAAAACTGTTTTTT
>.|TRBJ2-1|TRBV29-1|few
CSVFEAEQFF
TGCAGCGTTTTCGAGGCTGAGCAGTTCTTC
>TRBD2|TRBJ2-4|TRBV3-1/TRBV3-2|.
CASSLSGAGIQYF
TGTGCCAGCAGCCTTAGCGGGGCTGGGATTCAGTACTTC
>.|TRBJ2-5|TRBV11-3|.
CASSLGYAPAGETQYF
TGTGCCAGCAGCTTAGGGTACGCTCCCGCGGGGGAGACCCAGTACTTC
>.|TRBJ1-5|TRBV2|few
CASMDGIKSNQPQHF
TGTGCCAGCATGGACGGGATCAAAAGCAATCAGCCCCAGCATTTT
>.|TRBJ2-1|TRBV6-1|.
CASSDRAGEQFF
TGTGCCAGCAGTGACAGGGCAGGGGAGCAGTTCTTC
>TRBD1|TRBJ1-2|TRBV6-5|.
CASSYTNRDRGRGYTF
TGTGCCAGCAGTTACACTAACCGGGACAGGGGTAGGGGCTACACCTTC
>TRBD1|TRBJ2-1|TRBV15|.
CATSATGEYYNEQFF
TGTGCCACCAGCGCCACAGGGGAGTACTACAATGAGCAGTTCTTC
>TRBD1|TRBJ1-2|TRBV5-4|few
CASSLLGTGELGYTF
TGTGCCAGCAGCTTGCTTGGGACAGGAGAACTTGGCTACACCTTC
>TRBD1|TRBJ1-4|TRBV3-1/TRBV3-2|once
CASSPGTGTGVGEKLFF
TGTGCCAGCAGCCCAGGAACCGGGACAGGGGTCGGAGAAAAACTGTTTTTT
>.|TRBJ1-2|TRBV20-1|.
CSAGLYGYTF
TGCAGTGCTGGCCTCTATGGCTACACCTTC
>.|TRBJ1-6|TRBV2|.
CASSTGGDSYNSPLHF
TGTGCCAGCAGTACCGGGGGGGATTCCTATAATTCACCCCTCCACTTT
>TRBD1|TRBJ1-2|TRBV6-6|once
CASTGTGLNYGYTF
TGTGCCAGCACAGGGACAGGGCTAAACTATGGCTACACCTTC
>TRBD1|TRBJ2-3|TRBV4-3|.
CASSPSNGQGADTQYF
TGCGCCAGCAGCCCGTCCAACGGGCAGGGGGCAGATACGCAGTATTTT
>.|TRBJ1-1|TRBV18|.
CASSPMTGVSRSNTEAFF
TGTGCCAGCTCACCAATGACAGGCGTTTCCAGATCGAACACTGAAGCTTTCTTT
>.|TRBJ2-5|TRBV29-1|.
CSVESPKQETQYF
TGCAGCGTTGAGAGCCCGAAACAAGAGACCCAGTACTTC
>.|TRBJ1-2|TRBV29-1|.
CSVEDLSYGYTF
TGCAGCGTTGAAGATCTTTCCTATGGCTACACCTTC
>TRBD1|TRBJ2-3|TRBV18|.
CASSPTGVADTQYF
TGTGCCAGCTCACCAACAGGGGTGGCAGATACGCAGTATTTT
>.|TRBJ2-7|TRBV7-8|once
CASSLDLASNVQYF
TGTGCCAGCAGCTTAGATTTGGCTAGCAACGTGCAGTACTTC
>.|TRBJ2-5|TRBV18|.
CASSPNAGNQETQYF
TGTGCCAGCTCACCGAATGCCGGTAACCAAGAGACCCAGTACTTC
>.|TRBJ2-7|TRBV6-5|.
CASSRNYEQYF
TGTGCCAGCAGCCGTAACTACGAGCAGTACTTC
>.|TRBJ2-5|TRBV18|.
CASSPKGTGQETQYF
TGTGCCAGCTCACCAAAGGGTACGGGGCAAGAGACCCAGTACTTC
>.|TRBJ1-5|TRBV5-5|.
CASSLAPVGAGQPQHF
TGTGCCAGCAGCTTGGCACCTGTGGGGGCAGGGCAGCCCCAGCATTTT
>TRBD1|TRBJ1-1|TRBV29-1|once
CSVGDRGNTEAFF
TGCAGCGTGGGGGACAGGGGGAACACTGAAGCTTTCTTT
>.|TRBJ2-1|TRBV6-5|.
CASSSGYNEQFF
TGTGCCAGCAGTTCGGGGTACAATGAGCAGTTCTTC
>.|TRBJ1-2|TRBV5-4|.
CASSLDGVYGYTF
TGTGCCAGCAGCTTGGACGGGGTTTATGGCTACACCTTC
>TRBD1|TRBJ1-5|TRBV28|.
CASSTGGRNQPQHF
TGTGCCAGCTCGACAGGGGGGCGCAATCAGCCCCAGCATTTT
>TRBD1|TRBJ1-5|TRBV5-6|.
CASSWGTGGFFQPQHF
TGTGCCAGCAGCTGGGGGACAGGGGGCTTCTTTCAGCCCCAGCATTTT
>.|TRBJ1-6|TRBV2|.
CASSEEGRGSPLHF
TGTGCCAGCAGTGAAGAGGGGCGCGGTTCACCCCTCCACTTT
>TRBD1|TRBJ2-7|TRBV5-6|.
CASSLVDRAYEQYF
TGTGCCAGCAGCTTGGTCGACAGGGCCTACGAGCAGTACTTC
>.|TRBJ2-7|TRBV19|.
CASSMGLSSYEQYF
TGTGCCAGTAGTATGGGACTGAGCTCCTACGAGCAGTACTTC
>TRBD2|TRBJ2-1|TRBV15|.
CATSFRLAGYNEQFF
TGTGCCACCAGCTTCCGACTAGCGGGCTACAATGAGCAGTTCTTC
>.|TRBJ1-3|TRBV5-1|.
CASSSDAGSGNTIYF
TGCGCCAGCAGCTCCGATGCGGGAAGTGGAAACACCATATATTTT
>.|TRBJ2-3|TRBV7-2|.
CASSLGLPSTDTQYF
TGTGCCAGCAGCTTGGGGCTTCCCAGCACAGATACGCAGTATTTT
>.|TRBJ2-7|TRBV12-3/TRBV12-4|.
CASSFRNSEQYF
TGTGCCAGCAGTTTTCGAAACAGCGAGCAGTACTTC
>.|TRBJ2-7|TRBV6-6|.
CASSYSQYEQYF
TGTGCCAGCAGTTACTCCCAGTACGAGCAGTACTTC
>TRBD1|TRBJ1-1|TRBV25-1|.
CASSEDRGHTEAFF
TGTGCCAGCAGTGAAGACAGGGGGCATACTGAAGCTTTCTTT
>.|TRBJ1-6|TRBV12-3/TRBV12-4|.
CASRPRGDSPLHF
TGTGCCAGCAGGCCTCGGGGGGATTCACCCCTCCACTTT
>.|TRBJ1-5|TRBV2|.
CASRYRDNSNQPQHF
TGTGCCAGCAGGTACCGGGACAATAGCAATCAGCCCCAGCATTTT
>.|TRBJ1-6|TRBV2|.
CASSERGAGNSPLHF
TGTGCCAGCAGTGAGAGGGGCGCGGGGAATTCACCCCTCCACTTT
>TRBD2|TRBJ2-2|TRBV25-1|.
CASSEYKGLAGMTGELFF
TGTGCCAGCAGTGAATATAAAGGACTAGCGGGGATGACCGGGGAGCTGTTTTTT